The 20 T cell receptor beta chains below were found in one sample sequenced in a study of Graves' ophthalmopathy and Graves' hyperthyroidism. Amplifying from RNA transcripts, the study obtained TCR beta CDR3 regions. HTBI primers primed a first-round RT-PCR, and a second-round multiplex PCR followed. Each CDR3 protein gets one entry after TCRdb re-called the multiplex PCR reads with MiXCR. The sample gives 1 million to 1.3 million distinct CDR3 sequences, about two fifths of which show up once; 11% is in the top ten. Sequenced sample: peripheral blood or thyroid tissue (not recorded which). Every receptor here comes from an adult man with Graves' hyperthyroidism.

The chain couples TRBV6-5 to TRBJ2-5; weak D call: TRBD2 (6 bases). Germline loops: CDR1 MNHEY, CDR2 SVGAGI. This CDR3 has 16 residues. Between the trimmed V and J ends, which lost 0 bases and 5 bases, there was a span of 16 bases. The CDR3 is CASSYSLSGVSETQYF. For the CDR3, the DNA is TGTGCCAGCAGTTACTCGTTGTCGGGAGTCTCTGAGACCCAGTACTTC.

This clonotype has a count of ten or more. This chain links TRBV7-2 with TRBJ1-1, with D tentatively TRBD1 (5 bases). Germline CDR1 reads SGHTA; CDR2 reads FQGNSA. This CDR3 has 14 residues. Trimming shortened V by 9 bases and J by 1 base, and 15 bases separated the two germline ends. CDR3 residues: CASEVGGANTEAFF. In DNA, the CDR3 is TGTGCCAGTGAGGTGGGAGGGGCGAACACTGAAGCTTTCTTT.

This clonotype was recorded many times. The chain links TRBV10-3 to TRBJ2-5; 8 nucleotides agree with TRBD1. The CDR3 totals 14 residues. Unmatched junction bases numbered 3, after V lost 5 bases and J lost 1 base. Germline-derived CDR1 and CDR2 are ENHRY and SYGVKD. CDR3 protein: CAISKQGVQETQYF. CDR3 DNA: TGTGCCATCAGTAAACAGGGGGTCCAAGAGACCCAGTACTTC.

On this clonotype itself: One end of the junction fails to match germline, which may point to a read error. V usage is TRBV7-6 and J usage is TRBJ2-7; either TRBD1 or TRBD2 may fit D (5 bases each). Germline V gives CDR1 SGHVS, CDR2 FNYEAQ. The CDR3 sequence is 11 residues long. CDR3 sequence reads: CASSHEGRCVF. The CDR3 DNA reads as TGTGCCAGCAGCCATGAGGGACGGTGCGTTTTC.

The CDR3 region is CSAETLQGGYEQYF. Written as DNA, the CDR3 is TGCAGCGCTGAGACGCTACAGGGAGGCTACGAGCAGTACTTC. The chain combines TRBV29-1 with TRBJ2-7; D is tentatively TRBD1 or TRBD2 (6 bases each). Trimming took off 7 bases at V and 3 bases at J, with 19 bases between the two ends. The CDR3 consists of 14 residues. Germline CDR1 reads SQVTM; CDR2 reads ANQGSEA.

This clonotype was seen a few times. The chain joins TRBV7-9 to TRBJ1-6; TRBD1 matches 7 bases. The CDR3 is 14 amino acids. CDR1 SEHNR and CDR2 FQNEAQ come from the germline V gene (reference sequence). V gave up 5 bases and J gave up 10 bases; unmatched junction bases: 8. CDR3 in DNA: TGTGCCAGCAGCCTGACAGGGTTAAGGTCACCCCTCCACTTT. Its protein is CASSLTGLRSPLHF. The full variable domain, with the rest looked up from reference TRBV7-9 and TRBJ1-6, is DTGVSQNPRHKITKRGQNVTFRCDPISEHNRLYWYRQTLGQGPEFLTYFQNEAQLEKSRLLSDRFSAERPKGSFSTLEIQRTEQGDSAMYLCASSLTGLRSPLHFGNGTRLTVT.

This clonotype was observed a handful of times. This chain links TRBV11-2 with TRBJ1-6, with TRBD1 matching 10 bases. V trimming: 5 bases; J trimming: 6 bases; junction bases outside the gene matches: 7. This CDR3 contains 16 residues. CDR1 and CDR2 from the germline V gene are SGHAT and FQNNGV. This chain's CDR3 is CASSTQGQGSNSPLHF. DNA of the CDR3: TGTGCCAGCAGCACGCAGGGACAGGGGAGTAATTCACCCCTCCACTTT. Full variable domain (rest looked up from reference TRBV11-2 and TRBJ1-6): EAGVAQSPRYKIIEKRQSVAFWCNPISGHATLYWYQQILGQGPKLLIQFQNNGVVDDSQLPKDRFSAERLKGVDSTLKIQPAKLEDSAVYLCASSTQGQGSNSPLHFGNGTRLTVT.

There are a few counts of this clonotype. The chain has TRBV20-1 and TRBJ2-5; D call uncertain. V shed 0 bases and J shed 1 base, with 12 bases lying between them. The length of the CDR3 is 15 residues. CDR1 is DFQATT and CDR2 is SNEGSKA in the germline V gene (reference sequence). The CDR3 here is CSARDLSSPQETQYF. In DNA form, the CDR3 reads TGCAGTGCTAGAGATCTCTCTAGTCCCCAAGAGACCCAGTACTTC.

A few counts support this clonotype. The chain combines TRBV29-1 with TRBJ1-5, with TRBD1 matching over 9 bases. Trimming took 5 bases from V and 3 from J; bases not matched to a gene: 5. Germline lookup yields CDR1 SQVTM and CDR2 ANQGSEA. The CDR3 is 14 amino acids. The CDR3 protein is CSVWTGVNNQPQHF. The DNA of the CDR3 is TGCAGCGTTTGGACAGGGGTGAACAATCAGCCCCAGCATTTT.

Many counts were recorded for this clonotype. The CDR3: CASSHVNQPQHF. CDR3 in DNA: TGCGCCAGCAGCCACGTCAATCAGCCCCAGCATTTT. The V and J genes are TRBV4-1 and TRBJ1-5, with D hard to call. CDR1 and CDR2 (germline): MGHRA, YSYEKL. The V and J ends lost 3 bases and 3 bases respectively, with 3 bases between them. The CDR3 totals 12 residues.

This clonotype was picked up a small number of times. The CDR3 DNA reads as TGTGCCAGTAGTATAGCGTCTTCGGGGAAGACGTACGAGCAGTACTTC. Translating it yields CASSIASSGKTYEQYF. The gene calls are TRBV19 and TRBJ2-7; D might be TRBD2 (5 bases). Trimming pared 1 base from V and 4 bases from J, leaving 17 bases between. CDR3 length: 16 residues. Germline V CDR1 and CDR2: LNHDA, SQIVND (reference sequence).

Only a few counts were recorded for this clonotype. This rearrangement joins TRBV6-5 to TRBJ2-7; D gene ambiguous. Trimming removed 7 bases at V and 0 bases at J, with 10 bases between. Per the germline V gene, CDR1 is MNHEY and CDR2 is SVGAGI. CDR3 length: 13 amino acids. The CDR3 sequence is CASTQSPSYEQYF. CDR3 bases: TGTGCCAGCACCCAAAGCCCCTCCTACGAGCAGTACTTC.

On this clonotype itself: This sequence may be a read error, since a much larger clone differs from it by one base. The rearrangement joins TRBV10-3 to TRBJ2-7; a possible D gene is TRBD1 (6 bases). Germline V gene lookup returns CDR1 ENHRY and CDR2 SYGVKD. The CDR3 has 12 residues. CDR3 protein: CAISRDTYEQHF. The CDR3 coding sequence is TGTGCCATCTCCCGGGACACCTACGAGCAGCACTTC.

This clonotype has only a few counts. The V gene is TRBV6-2 or TRBV6-3, the J gene TRBJ1-6; the match to TRBD1 covers 7 bases. V dropped 6 bases and J dropped 6; count of bases not matched to a gene: 8. This CDR3 has 15 amino acids. CDR1 is MNHEY, CDR2 SVGEGT, per germline. Here the CDR3 DNA reads TGTGCCAGCAGCCCCGCAAAGGGGGCTAATTCACCCCTCCACTTT. It is translated as CASSPAKGANSPLHF.

At least ten counts were recorded for this clonotype. CDR3 in amino acids: CATSDASRDRGNEQYF. The CDR3 coding sequence is TGTGCCACCAGCGACGCATCCCGGGACAGGGGGAACGAGCAGTACTTC. The chain combines TRBV15 with TRBJ2-7; the match to TRBD1 covers 11 bases. V lost 5 bases to trimming and J lost 5 bases; unmatched junction nucleotides: 11. The CDR3 covers 16 residues. Germline V gene lookup returns CDR1 LNHNV and CDR2 YYDKDF (reference sequence).

This clonotype was picked up many times. The chain recombines TRBV7-6 with TRBJ2-7; 8 nucleotides align to TRBD1. Germline CDR1 reads SGHVS; CDR2 reads FNYEAQ. The CDR3 runs to 15 residues. The J segment lost 4 bases and the V segment lost 4 bases, leaving 9 bases of the junction unmatched. The CDR3 region is CASSSTRGLPYEQYF. As DNA, the CDR3 is TGTGCCAGCAGCTCGACCAGGGGGCTTCCTTACGAGCAGTACTTC.

Concerning this clonotype: Here the CDR3 omits its conserved ending phenylalanine or tryptophan, so a read error is the likely source. It is unclear where the CDR3 begins or ends on the DNA, so no DNA is shown, and the CDR3 is as TCRdb lists it. The chain has TRBV7-2 and TRBJ2-5. From germline, CDR1 is SGHTA and CDR2 FQGNSA. A total of 9 residues make up the CDR3, ends included. This CDR3 reads CASSFNQGY.

This clonotype occurred a few times. The J gene is TRBJ2-2, the V gene TRBV6-5, with D unclear. CDR3 length equals 14 residues. Trimming removed 5 bases from V and 5 bases from J, with 12 bases in between. Germline CDR1 is MNHEY and CDR2 is SVGAGI. CDR3 amino acids: CASSEHEETGELFF. The CDR3 region has the DNA TGTGCCAGCAGTGAACACGAGGAAACCGGGGAGCTGTTTTTT.

The CDR3 loop reads CSVEASPGGSYTF. The DNA of the CDR3 is TGCAGCGTTGAAGCCAGTCCGGGAGGAAGCTACACCTTC. V is TRBV29-1 and J is TRBJ1-2; the D is unclear. Between the trimmed V and J ends, which lost 1 base and 9 bases, there was a span of 15 bases. Germline lookup yields CDR1 SQVTM and CDR2 ANQGSEA. The CDR3 sequence is 13 residues long.

This chain links TRBV10-3 with TRBJ1-5; D may be TRBD1 (5 bases). Per the germline V gene, CDR1 is ENHRY and CDR2 is SYGVKD. This CDR3 has 15 residues. The ends were cut back, 6 bases at V and 0 bases at J, with 12 bases in the middle. The CDR3 nucleotides read TGTGCCATCAGCCACGGGGGGTATAGCAATCAGCCCCAGCATTTT. This codes for CAISHGGYSNQPQHF.